This TCR beta chain came from a study of blood T cell repertoires in COVID-19. Study-level background: Both acute and convalescent COVID-19 samples were obtained from the United States, Italy and Spain. T cells, B-cell-depleted T cells, or PBMCs provided the cDNA or gDNA that served as material.

CDR3 length: 12 amino acids. The V gene lost 4 bases and the J gene lost 4 bases, with 8 bases spanning the gap. The V gene's germline CDR1 is SNHLY and CDR2 FYNNEI. Assay used: immunoSEQ multiplex PCR; TCRdb lists only in-frame clones, some missing. Of roughly 130,000 clones listed, roughly 77% are singletons. V usage is TRBV2 and J usage is TRBJ2-7, with a weak D call TRBD1 (5 bases). This clonotype was obtained from a woman in her 70s with COVID-19, enrolled during active disease. Sequencing was carried out using peripheral blood. In DNA, the CDR3 is TGTGCCAGCAGTGCGCAGGGTTACGAGCAGTACTTC. Its protein is CASSAQGYEQYF.